The present T cell receptor beta chain was sequenced within a study of T cells in Graves' hyperthyroidism and ophthalmopathy. Overall study: Specimen type is peripheral blood, collected at initial diagnosis prior to any treatment.

Amplified regions were TCR beta CDR3 sequences from RNA transcripts. Carried out on the TCR CDR3, a first-round RT-PCR used the HTBI primer set. TCRdb passed the multiplex PCR reads through MiXCR, listing each CDR3 protein once. The sample contains some 770,000 distinct CDR3 sequences, approximately 16% of which appear only once. Diagnostic assessment was based on clinical symptoms, serum thyroxine and TRAb, thyroid ultrasound and orbital computed tomography. This clonotype was detected only a few times. The clonotype comes from a man aged 18 to 30 with Graves' hyperthyroidism. The material sequenced was blood.

This CDR3 reads CASSTARSGSHDEQFF. CDR3 bases: TGTGCCAGCAGTACGGCCCGTAGCGGGAGTCATGATGAGCAGTTCTTC. The genes are TRBV6-2 or TRBV6-3 and TRBJ2-1; TRBD2 matches 9 bases. The V gene end was trimmed by 5 bases and the J gene end by 8 bases; junction bases not matched to a gene: 13. Germline V CDR1 and CDR2: MNHEY, SVGEGT. The CDR3 extends over 16 amino acids.